Detailed here is one TCR beta chain. Its antigen remains unknown. These data belong to a study of cytomegalovirus exposure and HLA in healthy donors. The PCR contained 60 Vbeta and 13 Jbeta primers. The assay was immunoSEQ multiplex PCR, and TCRdb's table has in-frame clones only and misses some. The table records about 300,000 clones, 86% of them present only once. Broader study findings: CMV serostatus was the sole immune exposure information available. The study recorded 150 to 200 TCR beta chains that were cytomegalovirus-associated.

What was sequenced was PBMCs. This TCR was sampled from a man aged 35-49 years in good health and CMV-seropositive.

Here the CDR3 reads CAWSTTGLTYEQYF. As DNA, the CDR3 is TGTGCCTGGAGTACCACAGGGCTGACCTACGAGCAGTACTTC. The chain has TRBV30 and TRBJ2-7, with D tentatively TRBD1 (6 bases). CDR3 length: 14 residues. Between the trimmed V and J ends, which lost 2 bases and 2 bases, there was a span of 13 bases. Looked up from germline, CDR1 is GTSNPN and CDR2 is SVGIG (reference sequence).